The 14 T cell receptor beta chains given below trace back to one sample, sequenced in a study of cytomegalovirus exposure and HLA in healthy donors (dated by TCRdb to about 2017). The library was produced with the immunoSEQ multiplex PCR assay. In its TCRdb copy, this immuneACCESS table keeps in-frame sequences only and misses some clones. Where compared with another copy, unresolved V genes explain less than half of these, and the others have no known cause. Counted in this sample were some 240,000 clones; less than 90% of them appeared once. 4.5% to 7% of the sample is held by the ten biggest clonotypes. Material for sequencing was PBMCs. The receptor set was obtained from a woman aged 18 to 35 in good health and CMV-seronegative.

V gene TRBV5-1 combines with J gene TRBJ2-3, with 15 bases identical to TRBD2. Germline assignment: CDR1 SGHRS and CDR2 YFSETQ. The CDR3 consists of 16 residues. Losses at the gene ends were 4 bases for V and 12 bases for J; bases not matched to a gene: 12. DNA for the CDR3: TGCGCCAGCAGCCTGCCCCTCGGACTAGCGGGGGGGCCTCAGTATTTT. This gives the protein CASSLPLGLAGGPQYF.

This rearrangement joins TRBV9 to TRBJ2-4; TRBD2 agrees at 7 bases. Germline loops: CDR1 SGDLS, CDR2 YYNGEE. CDR3 length: 18 amino acids. The J segment lost 1 base and the V segment lost 0 bases, leaving 10 bases of the junction unmatched. In DNA form, the CDR3 reads TGTGCCAGCAGCGTAGAGGCGGGAGAAACATGGGCCAAAAACATTCAGTACTTC. Translating it yields CASSVEAGETWAKNIQYF.

This rearrangement joins TRBV10-2 to TRBJ2-7; D uncertain. CDR1 and CDR2 (germline): WSHSY, SAAADI. The CDR3 has 14 amino acids. Trimming shortened V by 0 bases and J by 6 bases, and 12 bases separated the two germline ends. CDR3: CASSESAHMGEQYF. The DNA for the CDR3 is TGCGCCAGCAGTGAGTCGGCACACATGGGCGAGCAGTACTTC.

This chain links TRBV5-1 with TRBJ2-3; 10 bases match TRBD2. This CDR3 is built from 17 residues. Germline V CDR1 and CDR2: SGHRS, YFSETQ. Trimming at V came to 0 bases and at J to 0 bases, leaving 4 bases not matched to a gene. The CDR3 DNA reads TGCGCCAGCAGCTTGGGAACTAGCGGGACAAGCACAGATACGCAGTATTTT. This sequence encodes CASSLGTSGTSTDTQYF. The whole variable domain, filled in from reference TRBV5-1 and TRBJ2-3, reads KAGVTQTPRYLIKTRGQQVTLSCSPISGHRSVSWYQQTPGQGLQFLFEYFSETQRNKGNFPGRFSGRQFSNSRSEMNVSTLELGDSALYLCASSLGTSGTSTDTQYFGPGTRLTVL.

This clone came up once. The V gene is TRBV27, the J gene TRBJ1-1, with D uncertain. The CDR3 covers 15 residues. Trimming took 5 bases from V and 5 from J, leaving 18 bases between them. The V gene's germline CDR1 is MNHEY and CDR2 SMNVEV (reference sequence). CDR3 DNA: TGTGCCAGCAGTCCCCGGACCGGGGTGAGAACTGAAGCTTTCTTT. Translated: CASSPRTGVRTEAFF.

The chain combines TRBV29-1 with TRBJ2-7; D is unclear. V was pared by 4 bases and J by 4 bases, with 11 bases between. This CDR3 spans 12 amino acids. CDR1 is SQVTM, CDR2 ANQGSEA, per germline. The CDR3 spells CSVGITNYEQYF. CDR3 in DNA: TGCAGCGTTGGCATAACTAATTACGAGCAGTACTTC.

The CDR3 is CASSDVVDNSYEQYF. The CDR3 DNA follows: TGCGCCAGCAGTGATGTGGTGGACAACTCCTACGAGCAGTACTTC. The chain links TRBV10-1 to TRBJ2-7, with D tentatively TRBD1 (5 bases). The CDR3 covers 15 residues. CDR1 and CDR2 from the germline V gene are WNHNN and SYGVQD (reference sequence). The V end was cut by 3 bases, the J end by 0 bases, with 12 bases between.

The CDR3 nucleotides are TGTGCCAGCAGCCCACAGGGTGGGTATGGCTACACCTTC. This gives the protein CASSPQGGYGYTF. This chain joins TRBV7-3 and TRBJ1-2, with D tentatively TRBD1 (6 bases). The germline V and J ends were trimmed by 5 bases and 5 bases, with 12 bases remaining between them. This CDR3 spans 13 amino acids. CDR1 is SGHTA and CDR2 is FQGTGA in the germline V gene.

V is TRBV28 and J is TRBJ2-3; TRBD2 matches 14 bases. Germline CDR1 is MDHEN and CDR2 is SYDVKM. The CDR3 consists of 17 residues. V shed 3 bases and J 7 bases; nucleotides not matched to a gene: 9. The CDR3 spells CASSFARTSGGRNTQYF. CDR3 sequence (DNA): TGTGCCAGCAGTTTCGCTCGGACTAGCGGGGGGCGAAATACGCAGTATTTT.

The table lists this clone with a count of one. The rearrangement links TRBV25-1 to TRBJ2-5; D ambiguous. This CDR3 spans 11 amino acids. The germline V gene encodes CDR1 MGHDK and CDR2 SYGVNS. Trimming removed 5 bases at V and 5 bases at J, with 6 bases between. CDR3 residues: CASSSWETQYF. Here the CDR3 DNA reads TGTGCCAGCAGTAGTTGGGAGACCCAGTACTTC. Based on the CDR3 plus reference TRBV25-1 and TRBJ2-5, the full variable domain is EADIYQTPRYLVIGTGKKITLECSQTMGHDKMYWYQQDPGMELHLIHYSYGVNSTEKGDLSSESTVSRIRTEHFPLTLESARPSHTSQYLCASSSWETQYFGPGTRLLVL.

V usage is TRBV6-6 and J usage is TRBJ2-2; 8 bases match TRBD2. CDR3 length: 16 residues. Germline assignment: CDR1 MNHNY and CDR2 SVGAGI (reference sequence). The trim removed 2 bases at V and 7 bases at J, leaving 9 bases unmatched. CDR3 loop: CASSYGAGGPVGELFF. CDR3 nucleotides: TGTGCCAGCAGTTACGGGGCGGGGGGCCCAGTCGGGGAGCTGTTTTTT.

The rearrangement uses TRBV6-5 and TRBJ2-5, with D possibly TRBD2 on 7 matching bases. CDR1 and CDR2 from the germline V gene are MNHEY and SVGAGI. V lost 2 bases and J lost 4, with 14 bases in between. The CDR3 spans 15 residues. Here the CDR3 DNA reads TGTGCCAGCAGTTACGTCGGGGGGCGAGGAGAGACCCAGTACTTC. It encodes CASSYVGGRGETQYF.

The V gene is TRBV7-9, the J gene TRBJ2-7, with 7 positions matching TRBD1. From germline, CDR1 is SEHNR and CDR2 FQNEAQ (reference sequence). This CDR3 comprises 14 residues. With 7 bases clipped from V and 7 bases from J, the junction kept 13 bases outside the gene matches. This chain's CDR3 is CASTSGTAPWEQYF. In nucleotides, the CDR3 is TGTGCCAGCACCTCCGGGACAGCTCCCTGGGAGCAGTACTTC. Looking up the rest from reference TRBV7-9 and TRBJ2-7 gives the full variable domain: DTGVSQNPRHKITKRGQNVTFRCDPISEHNRLYWYRQTLGQGPEFLTYFQNEAQLEKSRLLSDRFSAERPKGSFSTLEIQRTEQGDSAMYLCASTSGTAPWEQYFGPGTRLTVT.

The chain links TRBV27 to TRBJ2-7; D call uncertain. CDR3 length: 17 residues. The V end was cut by 0 bases, the J end by 0 bases, with 15 bases between. Per germline, CDR1 MNHEY and CDR2 SMNVEV (reference sequence). As DNA, the CDR3 is TGTGCCAGCAGTTTATCCCCCCACGTCTTCAGCTCCTACGAGCAGTACTTC. Its translation is CASSLSPHVFSSYEQYF.